This TCR beta chain is drawn from a study of T cell changes during pregnancy in multiple sclerosis. Germline V gene lookup returns CDR1 LNHNV and CDR2 YYDKDF (reference sequence). The CDR3 spans 14 residues. J was trimmed by 7 bases and V by 8 bases; bases with no gene match: 9. Method: immunoSEQ multiplex PCR; TCRdb's copy keeps in-frame clones and lacks some. The sample carries around 12,000 clones, approximately 91% recorded once. V usage is TRBV15 and J usage is TRBJ1-5; 9 bases fit TRBD1. The receptor comes from a female donor with multiple sclerosis, enrolled in a pregnancy study. Sequencing used CD8+ T cells from peripheral blood mononuclear cells, obtained in the first trimester of pregnancy. CDR3: CATRDRGSLQPQHF. The CDR3 DNA sequence: TGTGCCACCCGAGACAGGGGGTCCTTACAGCCCCAGCATTTT. Complete variable domain (other parts from reference TRBV15 and TRBJ1-5): DAMVIQNPRYQVTQFGKPVTLSCSQTLNHNVMYWYQQKSSQAPKLLFHYYDKDFNNEADTPDNFQSRRPNTSFCFLDIRSPGLGDTAMYLCATRDRGSLQPQHFGDGTRLSIL.